A selection of T cell receptor beta chains follows, all from one sample in a study of cytomegalovirus exposure and HLA in healthy donors. Assay used: immunoSEQ multiplex PCR; TCRdb lists only in-frame clones, some missing. The sample records under 250,000 clones, around 90% being singletons. The specimen was PBMCs. These receptors came from a woman under 30 in good health and CMV-seronegative. Each CDR3 is given with its conserved first and last residue. A D gene is named only where the DNA matches it firmly. Clone size is shown for a subset of rows, as once, few, many or a class of expanded clone.

j_gene: TRBJ1-2
d_gene: TRBD1
abundance: NA
v_gene: TRBV5-1
CDR3nt: TGCGCCAGTTCATTGGGACAGAGTGCCTATGGCTACACCTTC
CDR3aa: CASSLGQSAYGYTF

j_gene: TRBJ2-2
d_gene: NA
abundance: NA
v_gene: TRBV7-8
CDR3nt: TGTGCCAGCAGCTTAAGAGTGCCACCGAACACCGGGGAGCTGTTTTTT
CDR3aa: CASSLRVPPNTGELFF

j_gene: TRBJ1-1
d_gene: NA
abundance: NA
v_gene: TRBV27
CDR3nt: TGTGCCAGCAGTTTATACCAGGGGAGGAACACTGAAGCTTTCTTT
CDR3aa: CASSLYQGRNTEAFF

j_gene: TRBJ2-4
d_gene: TRBD2
abundance: NA
v_gene: TRBV9
CDR3nt: TGTGCCAGCAGCTTCCCGGGACTAGAAAACATTCAGTACTTC
CDR3aa: CASSFPGLENIQYF

j_gene: TRBJ1-4
d_gene: NA
abundance: NA
v_gene: TRBV2
CDR3nt: TGTGCCACAAAGTGGGGGGCAACTAATGAAAAACTGTTTTTT
CDR3aa: CATKWGATNEKLFF

j_gene: TRBJ1-1
d_gene: TRBD1
abundance: NA
v_gene: TRBV5-1
CDR3nt: TGCGCCAGCAGCTTGGTAGGGACAGGGACCACTGAAGCTTTCTTT
CDR3aa: CASSLVGTGTTEAFF

j_gene: TRBJ1-3
d_gene: NA
abundance: NA
v_gene: TRBV19
CDR3nt: TGTGCCAGCGAATCGCCCGACAGAGGCTCTGGAAACACCATATATTTT
CDR3aa: CASESPDRGSGNTIYF

j_gene: TRBJ2-5
d_gene: NA
abundance: once
v_gene: TRBV10-3
CDR3nt: TGTGCCATCAGGGACCGGGGAGAGACCCAGTACTTC
CDR3aa: CAIRDRGETQYF

j_gene: TRBJ1-2
d_gene: TRBD1
abundance: NA
v_gene: TRBV6-5
CDR3nt: TGTGCCAGCAGTTTGGGACAGCTCCCTGGCTACACCTTC
CDR3aa: CASSLGQLPGYTF

j_gene: TRBJ1-2
d_gene: TRBD1
abundance: NA
v_gene: TRBV5-1
CDR3nt: TGCGCCAGCAGCCGGGACAGGGATTATGGCTACACCTTC
CDR3aa: CASSRDRDYGYTF

j_gene: TRBJ2-3
d_gene: NA
abundance: NA
v_gene: TRBV4-1
CDR3nt: TGCGCCAGCAGCCAAGATTGGACTGCCCCGAACACAGATACGCAGTATTTT
CDR3aa: CASSQDWTAPNTDTQYF

j_gene: TRBJ2-2
d_gene: TRBD2
abundance: NA
v_gene: TRBV11-2
CDR3nt: TGTGCCAGCAGCTTAGAGAGTAGCGGGGTGCGGAACACCGGGGAGCTGTTTTTT
CDR3aa: CASSLESSGVRNTGELFF

j_gene: TRBJ2-7
d_gene: NA
abundance: few
v_gene: TRBV7-7
CDR3nt: TGTGCCAGCAGCTTAGGAACGGGAAACTACGAGCAGTACTTC
CDR3aa: CASSLGTGNYEQYF

j_gene: TRBJ2-5
d_gene: NA
abundance: NA
v_gene: TRBV7-9
CDR3nt: TGTGCCAGCAGCCACCGGGACACCGAAGAGACCCAGTACTTC
CDR3aa: CASSHRDTEETQYF

j_gene: TRBJ2-7
d_gene: TRBD2
abundance: NA
v_gene: TRBV11-2
CDR3nt: TGTGCCAGCAGCTCAATTGCTCTAGCGGAATACGAGCAGTACTTC
CDR3aa: CASSSIALAEYEQYF

j_gene: TRBJ2-3
d_gene: NA
abundance: NA
v_gene: TRBV29-1
CDR3nt: TGCAGCGTTGAACCAGCGGTGCGCACAGATACGCAGTATTTT
CDR3aa: CSVEPAVRTDTQYF

j_gene: TRBJ1-1
d_gene: TRBD1
abundance: NA
v_gene: TRBV9
CDR3nt: TGTGCCAGCAGCCCGATCGGGACAGGGGGCGCAGACACTGAAGCTTTCTTT
CDR3aa: CASSPIGTGGADTEAFF

j_gene: TRBJ2-7
d_gene: TRBD1
abundance: NA
v_gene: TRBV15
CDR3nt: TGTGCCACCTCCTTAGGACAGGTTGGAGCCTACGAGCAGTACTTC
CDR3aa: CATSLGQVGAYEQYF

j_gene: TRBJ1-2
d_gene: TRBD1
abundance: NA
v_gene: TRBV29-1
CDR3nt: TGCAGCGCCCTGACAGGGGGCCGAGACTATGGCTACACCTTC
CDR3aa: CSALTGGRDYGYTF

j_gene: TRBJ2-3
d_gene: TRBD1
abundance: NA
v_gene: TRBV5-6
CDR3nt: TGTGCCAGCAGCTTGGCCTTTTGGACAGGTAGCACAGATACGCAGTATTTT
CDR3aa: CASSLAFWTGSTDTQYF

j_gene: TRBJ2-3
d_gene: TRBD1
abundance: NA
v_gene: TRBV30
CDR3nt: TGTGCCTGGAGTGGTGGGGACAGGGTGACAGATACGCAGTATTTT
CDR3aa: CAWSGGDRVTDTQYF

j_gene: TRBJ1-1
d_gene: TRBD1
abundance: NA
v_gene: TRBV6-5
CDR3nt: TGTGCCAGCAGTTACACAGGGGTGAACACTGAAGCTTTCTTT
CDR3aa: CASSYTGVNTEAFF

j_gene: TRBJ1-5
d_gene: NA
abundance: NA
v_gene: TRBV7-2
CDR3nt: TGTGCCAGCAGCGCTGGGGAGGGGCGTTATAGCAATCAGCCCCAGCATTTT
CDR3aa: CASSAGEGRYSNQPQHF

j_gene: TRBJ1-2
d_gene: TRBD1
abundance: NA
v_gene: TRBV11-2
CDR3nt: TGTGCCAGCAGCTTAAGGGGGACAGTTTATGGCTACACCTTC
CDR3aa: CASSLRGTVYGYTF

j_gene: TRBJ1-5
d_gene: TRBD1
abundance: NA
v_gene: TRBV19
CDR3nt: TGTGCCAGTAGCCAACAGGCAGGGGGTGAACAGCCCCAGCATTTT
CDR3aa: CASSQQAGGEQPQHF

j_gene: TRBJ2-6
d_gene: NA
abundance: NA
v_gene: TRBV28
CDR3nt: TGTGCCAGCAGGGAACAGGGCCCTGGGGCCAACGTCCTGACTTTC
CDR3aa: CASREQGPGANVLTF

j_gene: TRBJ2-7
d_gene: NA
abundance: once
v_gene: TRBV18
CDR3nt: TGTGCCAGCTCACCGGCCGCCAGCTCCTACGAGCAGTACTTC
CDR3aa: CASSPAASSYEQYF

j_gene: TRBJ2-3
d_gene: NA
abundance: NA
v_gene: TRBV9
CDR3nt: TGTGCCAGCAGCGCTGCGGCTAGCAGCACAGATACGCAGTATTTT
CDR3aa: CASSAAASSTDTQYF

j_gene: TRBJ2-1
d_gene: NA
abundance: few
v_gene: TRBV29-1
CDR3nt: TGCAGCGTCATGGAGTTTGGGGCCTTCGGGCAGTTCTTC
CDR3aa: CSVMEFGAFGQFF

j_gene: TRBJ1-5
d_gene: NA
abundance: NA
v_gene: TRBV30
CDR3nt: TGTGCCTGGAGTCCTGAGGGGGGGCAGCCCCAGCATTTT
CDR3aa: CAWSPEGGQPQHF

j_gene: TRBJ1-4
d_gene: TRBD1
abundance: NA
v_gene: TRBV5-1
CDR3nt: TGCGCCAGCAGCTTGACCGGGACAGGGGTTGAAAAACTGTTTTTT
CDR3aa: CASSLTGTGVEKLFF

j_gene: TRBJ2-3
d_gene: TRBD1
abundance: NA
v_gene: TRBV27
CDR3nt: TGTGCCAGCAGTCCCGGGACAGGGAATACGCAGTATTTT
CDR3aa: CASSPGTGNTQYF

j_gene: TRBJ1-1
d_gene: NA
abundance: few
v_gene: TRBV6-1
CDR3nt: TGTGCCGGCGAGGAGGTCATCAACACTGAAGCTTTCTTT
CDR3aa: CAGEEVINTEAFF

j_gene: TRBJ1-2
d_gene: NA
abundance: NA
v_gene: TRBV7-8
CDR3nt: TGTGCCAGCAGCGCTACAGGGACGAGCTACACCTTC
CDR3aa: CASSATGTSYTF

j_gene: TRBJ1-3
d_gene: NA
abundance: NA
v_gene: TRBV28
CDR3nt: TGTGCCAGCAATGAACAGAGCCTCTCTGGAAACACCATATATTTT
CDR3aa: CASNEQSLSGNTIYF

j_gene: TRBJ2-3
d_gene: TRBD2
abundance: NA
v_gene: TRBV2
CDR3nt: TGTGCCAGCAGTGGTGACGCGGGAGCCTCAGATACGCAGTATTTT
CDR3aa: CASSGDAGASDTQYF

j_gene: TRBJ2-7
d_gene: NA
abundance: NA
v_gene: TRBV5-1
CDR3nt: TGTGCCAGCAGCTCCGATAACCAGGGTGGCCACGAGCAGTACTTC
CDR3aa: CASSSDNQGGHEQYF

j_gene: TRBJ2-7
d_gene: NA
abundance: NA
v_gene: TRBV19
CDR3nt: TGTGCCAGTGCGTTTGGACAAGCCTCCTACGAGCAGTACTTC
CDR3aa: CASAFGQASYEQYF

j_gene: TRBJ1-1
d_gene: TRBD1
abundance: NA
v_gene: TRBV7-6
CDR3nt: TGTGCCAGCAGCTTAGAAGGGGGCGTCGGGGCTTTCTTT
CDR3aa: CASSLEGGVGAFF

j_gene: TRBJ2-7
d_gene: TRBD1
abundance: NA
v_gene: TRBV11-2
CDR3nt: TGTGCCAGCAGTTGGAGGGGGACAGGGGAGGGCGAGCAGTACTTC
CDR3aa: CASSWRGTGEGEQYF

j_gene: TRBJ2-1
d_gene: TRBD2
abundance: once
v_gene: TRBV9
CDR3nt: TGTGCCAGCGGCCGACTAGCGGTTGACAATGAGCAGTTCTTC
CDR3aa: CASGRLAVDNEQFF

j_gene: TRBJ2-3
d_gene: TRBD2
abundance: NA
v_gene: TRBV4-1
CDR3nt: TGCGCCAGCAGCCAACCTGGACTAGCGGGAGGGCCTGGGGGCACAGATACGCAGTATTTT
CDR3aa: CASSQPGLAGGPGGTDTQYF

j_gene: TRBJ2-2
d_gene: TRBD1
abundance: NA
v_gene: TRBV5-1
CDR3nt: TGCGCCAGCAGCTTGTTGGCAGGGGGGAACACCGGGGAGCTGTTTTTT
CDR3aa: CASSLLAGGNTGELFF

j_gene: TRBJ1-4
d_gene: NA
abundance: NA
v_gene: TRBV2
CDR3nt: TGTGCCAGCATCGGGGATGAAAAACTGTTTTTT
CDR3aa: CASIGDEKLFF

j_gene: TRBJ2-1
d_gene: TRBD2
abundance: NA
v_gene: TRBV9
CDR3nt: TGTGCCAGCAGCGCTGTACTAGCGGGAGATTTCTACAATGAGCAGTTCTTC
CDR3aa: CASSAVLAGDFYNEQFF

j_gene: TRBJ2-5
d_gene: NA
abundance: NA
v_gene: TRBV9
CDR3nt: TGTGCCAGCAGCGTAGGTCGGGGGATAGGGGAGACCCAGTACTTC
CDR3aa: CASSVGRGIGETQYF

j_gene: TRBJ1-2
d_gene: NA
abundance: NA
v_gene: TRBV10-2
CDR3nt: TGCGCCAGCAGCGTAATACCGGGGGTTGTTAACTATGGCTACACCTTC
CDR3aa: CASSVIPGVVNYGYTF

j_gene: TRBJ2-1
d_gene: TRBD2
abundance: NA
v_gene: TRBV5-6
CDR3nt: TGTGCCAGCAGCTTCGGGACTAGCGGGCCCCATGAGCAGTTCTTC
CDR3aa: CASSFGTSGPHEQFF

j_gene: TRBJ2-2
d_gene: NA
abundance: NA
v_gene: TRBV5-5
CDR3nt: TGTGCCAGCAGCCCCGGGACACCCCCCGGGGAGCTGTTTTTT
CDR3aa: CASSPGTPPGELFF

j_gene: TRBJ1-1
d_gene: NA
abundance: NA
v_gene: TRBV6-4
CDR3nt: TGTGCCAGCAGAGTCAGGGAGGACACTGAAGCTTTCTTT
CDR3aa: CASRVREDTEAFF

j_gene: TRBJ1-1
d_gene: NA
abundance: NA
v_gene: TRBV7-8
CDR3nt: TGTGCCAGCAGCTACCTCGGGGGGATCACTGAAGCTTTCTTT
CDR3aa: CASSYLGGITEAFF

j_gene: TRBJ2-7
d_gene: NA
abundance: NA
v_gene: TRBV11-3
CDR3nt: TGTGCCAGCAGCTTAGGGCGGAACTCCTACGAGCAGTACTTC
CDR3aa: CASSLGRNSYEQYF